This T cell receptor beta chain was obtained from a study of CD8 T cells in ankylosing spondylitis. In making TCR beta libraries, quantitative 5'-RACE with molecular barcodes was used. TCRdb re-called the 5' RACE reads through MiXCR, storing one row per CDR3 protein. The sample records around 490,000 distinct CDR3 sequences, about 5.2% being singletons. The study's findings and limits: Blood of patients with ankylosing spondylitis appeared to be characterized by a TCR beta motif of eight highly homologous variants. Disease-linked clones bore a CD8+ phenotype, appearing relatively rarely in peripheral blood. Matched ankylosing spondylitis synovial fluid reportedly showed significant enrichment of disease-linked clones.

This CDR3 has 15 residues. Trimming removed 1 base at V and 0 bases at J, with 4 bases between. Germline assignment: CDR1 KGHSH and CDR2 LQKENI. Only a few counts were recorded for this clonotype. Its specificity is not known. Sequencing was done on a sample of blood, either unsorted or a sorted T cell fraction (not recorded which). The origin of this receptor is a male donor with ankylosing spondylitis. The chain links TRBV18 to TRBJ2-6; D not certain. CDR3 region: CASSPLSSGANVLTF. The CDR3 DNA sequence: TGTGCCAGCTCACCACTGAGCTCTGGGGCCAACGTCCTGACTTTC.